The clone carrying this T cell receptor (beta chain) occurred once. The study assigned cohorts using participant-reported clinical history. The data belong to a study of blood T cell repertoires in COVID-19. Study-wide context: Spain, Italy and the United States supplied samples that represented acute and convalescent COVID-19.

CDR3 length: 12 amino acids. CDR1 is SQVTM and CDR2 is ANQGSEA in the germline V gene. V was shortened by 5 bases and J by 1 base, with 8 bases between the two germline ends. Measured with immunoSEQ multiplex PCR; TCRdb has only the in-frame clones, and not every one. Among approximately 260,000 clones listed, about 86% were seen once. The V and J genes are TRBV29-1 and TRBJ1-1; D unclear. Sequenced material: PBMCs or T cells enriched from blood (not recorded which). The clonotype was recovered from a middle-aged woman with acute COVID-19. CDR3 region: CSVRHPNTEAFF. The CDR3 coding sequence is TGCAGCGTTCGACACCCGAACACTGAAGCTTTCTTT.